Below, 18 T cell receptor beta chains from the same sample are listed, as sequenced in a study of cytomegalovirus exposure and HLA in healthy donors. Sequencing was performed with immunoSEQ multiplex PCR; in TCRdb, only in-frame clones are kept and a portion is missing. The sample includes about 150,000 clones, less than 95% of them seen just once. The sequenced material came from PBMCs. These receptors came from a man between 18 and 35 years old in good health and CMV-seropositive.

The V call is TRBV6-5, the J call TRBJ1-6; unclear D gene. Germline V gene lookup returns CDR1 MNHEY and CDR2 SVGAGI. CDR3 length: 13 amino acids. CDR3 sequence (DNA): TGTGCTTCGAGGAGGGCCTATAATTCACCCCTCCACTTT. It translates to CASRRAYNSPLHF.

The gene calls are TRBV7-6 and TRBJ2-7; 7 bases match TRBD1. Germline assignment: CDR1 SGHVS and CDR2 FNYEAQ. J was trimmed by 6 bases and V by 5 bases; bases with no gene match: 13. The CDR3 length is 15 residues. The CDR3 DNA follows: TGTGCCAGCAGCCTTTCACAAGGGGGCGCGTCCGAGCAGTACTTC. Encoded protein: CASSLSQGGASEQYF.

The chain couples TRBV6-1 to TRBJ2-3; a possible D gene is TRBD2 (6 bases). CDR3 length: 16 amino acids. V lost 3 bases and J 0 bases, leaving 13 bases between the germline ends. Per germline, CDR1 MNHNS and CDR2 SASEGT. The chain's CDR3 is CASSDGGSGSTDTQYF. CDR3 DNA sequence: TGTGCCAGCAGTGATGGAGGGAGTGGGAGCACAGATACGCAGTATTTT.

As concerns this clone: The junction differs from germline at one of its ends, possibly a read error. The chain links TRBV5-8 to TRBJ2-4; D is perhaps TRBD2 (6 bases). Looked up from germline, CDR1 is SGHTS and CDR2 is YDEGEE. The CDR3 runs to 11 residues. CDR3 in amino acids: CASSVLAVPNF. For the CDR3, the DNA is TGTGCCAGCAGCGTCTTAGCGGTACCTAACTTC.

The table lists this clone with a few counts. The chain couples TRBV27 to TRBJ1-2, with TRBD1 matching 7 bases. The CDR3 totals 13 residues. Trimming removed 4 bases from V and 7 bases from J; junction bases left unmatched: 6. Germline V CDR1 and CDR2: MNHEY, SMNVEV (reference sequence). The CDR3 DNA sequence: TGTGCCAGCAGTTCCAGGACAGGCTTTGGCTACACCTTC. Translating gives CASSSRTGFGYTF.

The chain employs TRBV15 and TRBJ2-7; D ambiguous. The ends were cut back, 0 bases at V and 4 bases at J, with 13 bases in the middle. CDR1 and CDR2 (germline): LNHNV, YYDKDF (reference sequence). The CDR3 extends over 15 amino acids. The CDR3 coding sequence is TGTGCCACCAGCAGAGATTTGGGCCAGCCGTACGAGCAGTACTTC. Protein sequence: CATSRDLGQPYEQYF.

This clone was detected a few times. This CDR3 reads CASSPQASSNQPQHF. The CDR3 DNA follows: TGTGCCAGCAGCCCACAGGCGAGTAGCAATCAGCCCCAGCATTTT. The chain carries TRBV2 and TRBJ1-5, with TRBD1 as a possible D gene (5 bases). Deletions cut 6 bases from V and 0 bases from J, with 12 bases between. CDR3 length: 15 residues. CDR1 and CDR2 (germline): SNHLY, FYNNEI.

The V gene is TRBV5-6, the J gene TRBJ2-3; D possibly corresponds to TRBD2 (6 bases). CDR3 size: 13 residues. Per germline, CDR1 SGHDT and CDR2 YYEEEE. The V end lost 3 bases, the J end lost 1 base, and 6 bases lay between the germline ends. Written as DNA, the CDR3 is TGTGCCAGCAGCTGGGGGGGCACAGATACGCAGTATTTT. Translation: CASSWGGTDTQYF. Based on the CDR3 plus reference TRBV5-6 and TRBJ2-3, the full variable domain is DAGVTQSPTHLIKTRGQQVTLRCSPKSGHDTVSWYQQALGQGPQFIFQYYEEEERQRGNFPDRFSGHQFPNYSSELNVNALLLGDSALYLCASSWGGTDTQYFGPGTRLTVL.

This CDR3 is CASRQGRGETQYF. In DNA form, the CDR3 reads TGTGCCAGCAGACAGGGTCGGGGCGAGACCCAGTACTTC. The chain recombines TRBV2 with TRBJ2-5, with D possibly TRBD1 on 6 matching bases. The V gene's germline CDR1 is SNHLY and CDR2 FYNNEI. The V end was cut by 6 bases, the J end by 5 bases, with 13 bases between. The CDR3 length is 13 residues.

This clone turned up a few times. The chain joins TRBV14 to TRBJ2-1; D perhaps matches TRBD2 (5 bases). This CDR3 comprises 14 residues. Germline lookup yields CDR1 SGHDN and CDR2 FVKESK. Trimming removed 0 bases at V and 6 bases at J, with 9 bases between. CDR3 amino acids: CASSQDSAGNEQFF. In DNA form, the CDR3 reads TGTGCCAGCAGCCAAGACTCGGCGGGCAATGAGCAGTTCTTC.

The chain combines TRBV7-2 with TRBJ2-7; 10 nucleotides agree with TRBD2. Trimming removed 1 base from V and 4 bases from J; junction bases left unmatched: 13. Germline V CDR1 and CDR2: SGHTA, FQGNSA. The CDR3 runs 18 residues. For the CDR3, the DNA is TGTGCCAGCAGCTTAGACGCCCGTCTAGCGGGAGAGGGGTACGAGCAGTACTTC. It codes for CASSLDARLAGEGYEQYF.

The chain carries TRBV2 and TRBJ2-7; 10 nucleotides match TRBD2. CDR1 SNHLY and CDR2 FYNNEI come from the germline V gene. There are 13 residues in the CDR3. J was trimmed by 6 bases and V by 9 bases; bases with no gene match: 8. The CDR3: CASSSGRTPEQYF. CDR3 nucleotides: TGTGCCAGTTCTAGCGGGAGAACCCCCGAGCAGTACTTC.

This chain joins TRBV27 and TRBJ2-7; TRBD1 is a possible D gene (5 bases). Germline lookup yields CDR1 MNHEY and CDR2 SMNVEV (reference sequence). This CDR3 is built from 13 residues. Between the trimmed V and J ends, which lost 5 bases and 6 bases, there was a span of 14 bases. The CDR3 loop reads CASSVGAPFEQYF. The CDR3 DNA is TGTGCCAGCAGTGTTGGGGCGCCCTTCGAGCAGTACTTC.

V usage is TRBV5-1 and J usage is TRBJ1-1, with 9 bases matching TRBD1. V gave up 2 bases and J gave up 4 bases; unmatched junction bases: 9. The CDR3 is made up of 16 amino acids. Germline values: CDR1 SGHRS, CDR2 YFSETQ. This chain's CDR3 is CASSLNTGGAGTEAFF. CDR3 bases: TGCGCCAGCAGCTTAAATACAGGGGGCGCAGGCACTGAAGCTTTCTTT.

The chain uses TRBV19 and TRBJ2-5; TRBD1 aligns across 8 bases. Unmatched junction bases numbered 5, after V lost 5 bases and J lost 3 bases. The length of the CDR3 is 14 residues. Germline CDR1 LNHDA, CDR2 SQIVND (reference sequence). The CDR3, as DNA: TGTGCCAGTAGTGGGGACAGGCCTGAAGAGACCCAGTACTTC. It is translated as CASSGDRPEETQYF.

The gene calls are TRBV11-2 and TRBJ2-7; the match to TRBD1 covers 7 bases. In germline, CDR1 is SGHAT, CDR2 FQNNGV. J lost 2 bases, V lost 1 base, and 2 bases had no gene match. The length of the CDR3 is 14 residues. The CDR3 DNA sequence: TGTGCCAGCAGCTTAGGGCAGGGGGCCTACGAGCAGTACTTC. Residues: CASSLGQGAYEQYF.

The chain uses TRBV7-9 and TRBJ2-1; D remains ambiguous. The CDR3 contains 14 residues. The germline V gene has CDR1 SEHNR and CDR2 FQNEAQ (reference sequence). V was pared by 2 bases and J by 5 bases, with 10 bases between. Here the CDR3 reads CASSLTSPHNEQFF. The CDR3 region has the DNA TGTGCCAGCAGCTTAACTTCGCCCCACAATGAGCAGTTCTTC.

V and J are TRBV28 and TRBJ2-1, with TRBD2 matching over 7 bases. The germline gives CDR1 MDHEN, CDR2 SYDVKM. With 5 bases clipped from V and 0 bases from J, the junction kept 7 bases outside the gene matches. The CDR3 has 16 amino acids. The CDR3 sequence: CASSTRLASSYNEQFF. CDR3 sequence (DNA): TGTGCCAGCAGTACCCGACTAGCAAGCTCCTACAATGAGCAGTTCTTC.